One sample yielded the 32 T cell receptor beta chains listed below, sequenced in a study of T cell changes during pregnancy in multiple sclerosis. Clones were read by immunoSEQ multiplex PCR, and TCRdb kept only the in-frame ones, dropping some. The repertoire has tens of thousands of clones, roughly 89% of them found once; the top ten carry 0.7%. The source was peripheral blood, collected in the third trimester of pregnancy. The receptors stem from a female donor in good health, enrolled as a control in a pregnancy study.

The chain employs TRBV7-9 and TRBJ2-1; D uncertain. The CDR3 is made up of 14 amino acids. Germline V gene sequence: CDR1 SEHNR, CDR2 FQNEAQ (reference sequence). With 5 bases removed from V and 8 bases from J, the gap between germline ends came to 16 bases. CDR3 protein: CASSHPSWPHEQFF. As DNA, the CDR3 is TGTGCCAGCAGCCACCCGTCCTGGCCCCATGAGCAGTTCTTC.

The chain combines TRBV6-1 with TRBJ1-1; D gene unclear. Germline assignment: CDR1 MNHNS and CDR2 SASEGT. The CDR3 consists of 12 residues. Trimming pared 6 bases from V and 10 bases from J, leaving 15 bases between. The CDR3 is CASRDFPSGAFF. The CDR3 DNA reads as TGTGCCAGCAGGGACTTCCCTAGTGGAGCTTTCTTT.

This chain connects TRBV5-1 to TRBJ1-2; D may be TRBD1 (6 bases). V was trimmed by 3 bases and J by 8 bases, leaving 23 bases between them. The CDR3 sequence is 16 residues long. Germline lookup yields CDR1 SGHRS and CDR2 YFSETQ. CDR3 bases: TGCGCCAGCAGCTCGGACAGTGATTACCCCGAGGGGGGCTACACCTTC. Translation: CASSSDSDYPEGGYTF.

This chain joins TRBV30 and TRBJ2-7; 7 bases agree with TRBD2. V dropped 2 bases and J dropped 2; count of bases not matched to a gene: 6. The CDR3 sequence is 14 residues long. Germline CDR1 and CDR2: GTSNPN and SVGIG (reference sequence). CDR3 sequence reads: CAWSTSGGPYEQYF. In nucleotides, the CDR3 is TGTGCCTGGAGTACGTCGGGGGGTCCCTACGAGCAGTACTTC.

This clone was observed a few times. This CDR3 reads CASSQRQGPNTEAFF. In DNA, the CDR3 is TGCGCCAGCAGCCAGCGACAGGGACCGAACACTGAAGCTTTCTTT. The chain is built from TRBV4-1 and TRBJ1-1; 7 bases are a match to TRBD1. The CDR3 runs 15 residues. Per the germline V gene, CDR1 is MGHRA and CDR2 is YSYEKL. J was trimmed by 1 base and V by 3 bases; bases with no gene match: 5.

The CDR3 nucleotides are TGCGCCAGCAGCTTGGTGCTAGCGGGAGGGAGAGAGCAGTACTTC. Its protein is CASSLVLAGGREQYF. The genes are TRBV5-1 and TRBJ2-7; 12 nucleotides match TRBD2. Per the germline V gene, CDR1 is SGHRS and CDR2 is YFSETQ. V dropped 0 bases and J dropped 7; count of bases not matched to a gene: 5. The CDR3 runs 15 residues.

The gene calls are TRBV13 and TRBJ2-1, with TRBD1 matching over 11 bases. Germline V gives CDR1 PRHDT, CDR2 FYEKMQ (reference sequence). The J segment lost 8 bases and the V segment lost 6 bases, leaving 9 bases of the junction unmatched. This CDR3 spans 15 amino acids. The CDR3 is CASSTRTGGEYEQFF. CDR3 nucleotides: TGTGCCAGCAGTACCCGGACAGGGGGCGAATATGAGCAGTTCTTC.

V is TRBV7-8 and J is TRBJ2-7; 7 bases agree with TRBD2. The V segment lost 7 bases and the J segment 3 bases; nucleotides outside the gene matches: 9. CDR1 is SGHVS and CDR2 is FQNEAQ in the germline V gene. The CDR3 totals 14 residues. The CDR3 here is CASTRGSADYEQYF. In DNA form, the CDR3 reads TGTGCCAGCACGCGCGGGAGTGCGGACTACGAGCAGTACTTC.

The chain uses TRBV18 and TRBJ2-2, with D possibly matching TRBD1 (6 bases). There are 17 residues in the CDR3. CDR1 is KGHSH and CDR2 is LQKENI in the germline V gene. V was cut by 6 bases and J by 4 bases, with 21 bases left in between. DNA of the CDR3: TGTGCCAGCTCTCGTTTGATTGGGGGCGAAGGCACCGGGGAGCTGTTTTTT. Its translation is CASSRLIGGEGTGELFF.

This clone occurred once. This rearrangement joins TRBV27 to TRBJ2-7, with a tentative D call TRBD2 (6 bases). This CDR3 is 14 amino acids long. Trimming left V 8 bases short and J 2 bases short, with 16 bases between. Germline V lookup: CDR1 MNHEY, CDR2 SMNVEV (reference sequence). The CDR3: CASGGRGPPYEQYF. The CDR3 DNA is TGTGCCAGCGGTGGGCGGGGTCCCCCCTACGAGCAGTACTTC.

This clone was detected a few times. The chain's CDR3 is CAWTRELSGNTIYF. DNA of the CDR3: TGTGCCTGGACCCGGGAGCTCTCTGGAAACACCATATATTTT. V usage is TRBV30 and J usage is TRBJ1-3; D is unresolved. The CDR3 runs to 14 residues. V was cut by 4 bases and J by 0 bases, with 10 bases left in between. Germline assignment: CDR1 GTSNPN and CDR2 SVGIG (reference sequence).

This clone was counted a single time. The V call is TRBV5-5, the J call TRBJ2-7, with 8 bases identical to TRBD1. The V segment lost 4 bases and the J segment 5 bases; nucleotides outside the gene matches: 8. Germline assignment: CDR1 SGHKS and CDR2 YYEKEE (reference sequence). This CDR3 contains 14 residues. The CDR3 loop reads CASSPGQGYDEQYF. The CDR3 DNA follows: TGTGCCAGCAGCCCCGGACAGGGTTACGACGAGCAGTACTTC.

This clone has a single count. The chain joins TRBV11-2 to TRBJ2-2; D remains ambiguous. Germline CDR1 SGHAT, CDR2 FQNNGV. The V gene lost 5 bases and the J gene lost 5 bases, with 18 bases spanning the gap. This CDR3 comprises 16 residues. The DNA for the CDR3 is TGTGCCAGCAGCCCCTCTACTGGAGCCTTGACCGGGGAGCTGTTTTTT. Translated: CASSPSTGALTGELFF.

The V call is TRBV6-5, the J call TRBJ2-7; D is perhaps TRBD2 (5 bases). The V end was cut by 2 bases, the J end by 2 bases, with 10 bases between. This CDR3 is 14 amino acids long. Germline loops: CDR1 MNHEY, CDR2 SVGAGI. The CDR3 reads CASSYTETTYEQYF. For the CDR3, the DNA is TGTGCCAGCAGTTACACGGAGACTACCTACGAGCAGTACTTC.

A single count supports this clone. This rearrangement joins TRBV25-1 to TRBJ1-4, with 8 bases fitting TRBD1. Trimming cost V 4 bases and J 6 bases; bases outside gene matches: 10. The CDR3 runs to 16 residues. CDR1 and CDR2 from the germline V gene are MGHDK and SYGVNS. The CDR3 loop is CASSVLSGGGDEKLFF. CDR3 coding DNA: TGTGCCAGCAGTGTTCTATCAGGGGGCGGGGATGAAAAACTGTTTTTT.

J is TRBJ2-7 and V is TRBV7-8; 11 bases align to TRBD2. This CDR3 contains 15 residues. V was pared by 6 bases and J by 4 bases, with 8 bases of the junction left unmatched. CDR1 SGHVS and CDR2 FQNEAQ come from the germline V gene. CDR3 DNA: TGTGCCAGCAGTACTAGCGGGGGCTTATTATACGAGCAGTACTTC. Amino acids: CASSTSGGLLYEQYF. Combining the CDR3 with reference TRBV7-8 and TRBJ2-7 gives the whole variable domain GAGVSQSPRYKVAKRGQDVALRCDPISGHVSLFWYQQALGQGPEFLTYFQNEAQLDKSGLPSDRFFAERPEGSVSTLKIQRTQQEDSAVYLCASSTSGGLLYEQYFGPGTRLTVT.

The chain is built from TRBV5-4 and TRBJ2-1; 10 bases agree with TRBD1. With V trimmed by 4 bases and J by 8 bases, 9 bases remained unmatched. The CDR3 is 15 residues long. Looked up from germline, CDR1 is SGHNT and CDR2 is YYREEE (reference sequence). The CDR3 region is CASSSGTGVFYEQFF. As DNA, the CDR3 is TGTGCCAGCAGCAGCGGGACAGGGGTTTTCTATGAGCAGTTCTTC.

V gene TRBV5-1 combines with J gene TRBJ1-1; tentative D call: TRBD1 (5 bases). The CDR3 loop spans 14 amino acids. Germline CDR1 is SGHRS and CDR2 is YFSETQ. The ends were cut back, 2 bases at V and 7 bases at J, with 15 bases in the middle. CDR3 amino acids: CASSLSGGRGEAFF. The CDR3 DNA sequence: TGCGCCAGCAGCTTATCCGGAGGGAGGGGTGAAGCTTTCTTT.

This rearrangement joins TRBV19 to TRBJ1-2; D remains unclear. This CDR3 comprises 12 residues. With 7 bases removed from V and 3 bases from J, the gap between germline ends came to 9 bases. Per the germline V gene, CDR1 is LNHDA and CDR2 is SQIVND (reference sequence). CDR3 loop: CASTSKDYGYTF. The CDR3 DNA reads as TGTGCCAGTACGAGTAAAGACTATGGCTACACCTTC.

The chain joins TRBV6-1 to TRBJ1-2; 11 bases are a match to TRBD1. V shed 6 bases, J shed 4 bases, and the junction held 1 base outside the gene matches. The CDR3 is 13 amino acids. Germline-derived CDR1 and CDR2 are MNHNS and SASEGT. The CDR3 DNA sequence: TGTGCCAGCAGGGACAGGGGGCCCTATGGCTACACCTTC. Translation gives CASRDRGPYGYTF.

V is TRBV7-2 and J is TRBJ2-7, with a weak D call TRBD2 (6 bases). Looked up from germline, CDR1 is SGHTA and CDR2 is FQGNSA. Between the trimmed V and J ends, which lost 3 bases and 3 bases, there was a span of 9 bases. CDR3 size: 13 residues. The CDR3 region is CASSLGGDYEQYF. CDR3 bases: TGTGCCAGCAGCTTGGGCGGGGACTACGAGCAGTACTTC.

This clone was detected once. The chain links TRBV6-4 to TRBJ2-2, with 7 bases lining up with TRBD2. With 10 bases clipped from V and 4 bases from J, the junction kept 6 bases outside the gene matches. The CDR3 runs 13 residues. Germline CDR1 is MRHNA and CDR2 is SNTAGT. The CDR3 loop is CATSGEGTGELFF. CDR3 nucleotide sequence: TGTGCCACCAGCGGGGAGGGCACCGGGGAGCTGTTTTTT.

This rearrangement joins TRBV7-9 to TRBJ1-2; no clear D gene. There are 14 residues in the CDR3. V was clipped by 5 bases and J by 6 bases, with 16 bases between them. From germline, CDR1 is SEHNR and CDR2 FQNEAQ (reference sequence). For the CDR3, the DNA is TGTGCCAGCAGCCTCGAGGGAGCAAGGAATGGCTACACCTTC. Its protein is CASSLEGARNGYTF.

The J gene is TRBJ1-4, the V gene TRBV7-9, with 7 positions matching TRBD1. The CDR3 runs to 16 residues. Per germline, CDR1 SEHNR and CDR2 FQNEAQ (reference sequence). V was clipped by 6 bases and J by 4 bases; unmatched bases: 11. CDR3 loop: CASRQGGQTRNEKLFF. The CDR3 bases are TGTGCCAGCAGGCAGGGGGGACAGACTCGTAATGAAAAACTGTTTTTT.

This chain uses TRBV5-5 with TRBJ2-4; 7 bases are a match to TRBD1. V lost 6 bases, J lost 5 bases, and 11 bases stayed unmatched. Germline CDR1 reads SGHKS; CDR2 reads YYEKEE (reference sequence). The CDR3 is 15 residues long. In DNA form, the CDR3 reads TGTGCCAGCAAACCCCATACAGGGGCCGAAAACATTCAGTACTTC. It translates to CASKPHTGAENIQYF.

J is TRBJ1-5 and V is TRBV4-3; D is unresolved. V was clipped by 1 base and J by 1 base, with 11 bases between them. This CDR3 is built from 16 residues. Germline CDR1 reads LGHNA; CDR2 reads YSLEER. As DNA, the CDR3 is TGCGCCAGCAGCCAAGTTTTGGGAGACAGCAATCAGCCCCAGCATTTT. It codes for CASSQVLGDSNQPQHF.

CDR3: CASSLNELNQPQHF. CDR3 DNA sequence: TGTGCCAGCTCCTTAAATGAGCTAAATCAGCCCCAGCATTTT. The V and J genes are TRBV18 and TRBJ1-5; no clear D gene. Looked up from germline, CDR1 is KGHSH and CDR2 is LQKENI. This CDR3 spans 14 amino acids. Trimming left V 6 bases short and J 4 bases short, with 13 bases between.

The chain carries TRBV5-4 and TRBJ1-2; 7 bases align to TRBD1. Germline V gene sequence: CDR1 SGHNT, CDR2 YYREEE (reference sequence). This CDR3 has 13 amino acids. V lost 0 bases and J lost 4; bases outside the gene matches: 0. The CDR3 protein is CASSLDRGYGYTF. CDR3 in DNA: TGTGCCAGCAGCTTGGACAGGGGCTATGGCTACACCTTC.

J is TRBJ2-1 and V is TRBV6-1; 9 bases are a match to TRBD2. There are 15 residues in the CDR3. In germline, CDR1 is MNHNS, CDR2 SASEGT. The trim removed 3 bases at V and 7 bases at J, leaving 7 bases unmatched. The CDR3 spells CASSDRLAGRNEQFF. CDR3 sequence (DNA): TGTGCCAGCAGTGATCGGCTAGCGGGGCGAAATGAGCAGTTCTTC.

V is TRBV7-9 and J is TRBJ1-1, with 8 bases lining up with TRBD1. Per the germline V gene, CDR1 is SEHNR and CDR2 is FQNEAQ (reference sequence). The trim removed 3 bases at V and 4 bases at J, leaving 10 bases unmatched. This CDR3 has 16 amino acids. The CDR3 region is CASSFLQGVRGTEAFF. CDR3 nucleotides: TGTGCCAGCAGCTTTCTACAGGGGGTAAGGGGCACTGAAGCTTTCTTT.

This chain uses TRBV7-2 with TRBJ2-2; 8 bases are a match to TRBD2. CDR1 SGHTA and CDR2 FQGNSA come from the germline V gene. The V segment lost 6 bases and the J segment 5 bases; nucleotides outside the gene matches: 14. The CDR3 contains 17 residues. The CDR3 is CASRKSASGRGTGELFF. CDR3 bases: TGTGCCAGCAGAAAGAGCGCCAGCGGGAGAGGGACCGGGGAGCTGTTTTTT. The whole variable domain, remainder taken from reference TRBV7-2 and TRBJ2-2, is GAGVSQSPSNKVTEKGKDVELRCDPISGHTALYWYRQSLGQGLEFLIYFQGNSAPDKSGLPSDRFSAERTGGSVSTLTIQRTQQEDSAVYLCASRKSASGRGTGELFFGEGSRLTVL.

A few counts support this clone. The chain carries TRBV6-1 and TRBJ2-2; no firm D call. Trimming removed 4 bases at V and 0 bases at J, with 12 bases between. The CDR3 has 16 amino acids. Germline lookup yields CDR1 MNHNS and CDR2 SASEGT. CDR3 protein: CASSAMETANTGELFF. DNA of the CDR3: TGTGCCAGCAGTGCCATGGAGACCGCGAACACCGGGGAGCTGTTTTTT.